The 4 T cell receptor beta chains given below trace back to one sample, sequenced in a study of graft-versus-host responses after intestinal transplantation. No antigen has been identified for these receptors. Profiling relied on immunoSEQ multiplex PCR, and the TCRdb table lists in-frame clones only, not all of them. The table records about 59,000 clones, 94% of them present only once. The sequences come from unstimulated CD4+ T cells sorted from spleen or lymph node cells, collected before transplant. These receptors were collected from a human donor who was the organ donor for an intestinal transplant.

The V gene is TRBV27, the J gene TRBJ1-6; no clear D gene. The CDR3 loop spans 12 amino acids. Trimming pared 2 bases from V and 9 bases from J, leaving 5 bases between. CDR1 is MNHEY, CDR2 SMNVEV, per germline (reference sequence). Here the CDR3 DNA reads TGTGCCAGCAGTTTAAAGGGTTCACCCCTCCACTTT. This encodes CASSLKGSPLHF.

In DNA, the CDR3 is TGCGCCAGCAGTGGTCTTAGTTATGGCAAAAACATTCAGTACTTC. Residues: CASSGLSYGKNIQYF. This sequence joins TRBV10-1 and TRBJ2-4, with D unresolved. Germline V gene lookup returns CDR1 WNHNN and CDR2 SYGVQD (reference sequence). V dropped 4 bases and J dropped 3 bases, with 13 bases sitting between them. CDR3 length: 15 amino acids.

In this sample, this clone turned up once. The chain has TRBV2 and TRBJ2-2, with a tentative D call TRBD1 (5 bases). Germline V gene lookup returns CDR1 SNHLY and CDR2 FYNNEI. The V end was cut by 7 bases, the J end by 2 bases, with 11 bases between. CDR3 length: 14 amino acids. CDR3 nucleotides: TGTGCCAGCAAGGGGCGGCCAAACACCGGGGAGCTGTTTTTT. This codes for CASKGRPNTGELFF.

The chain combines TRBV10-2 with TRBJ2-5, with D possibly being TRBD2 (6 bases). Germline CDR1 WSHSY, CDR2 SAAADI. Deletions cut 4 bases from V and 5 bases from J, with 11 bases between. This CDR3 has 13 residues. The CDR3 spells CASSVTSRETQYF. The DNA for the CDR3 is TGCGCCAGCAGTGTGACTAGTCGGGAGACCCAGTACTTC.